This TCR beta chain stems from a study of CD8 T cells in Susac syndrome. The V and J ends lost 4 bases and 3 bases, in that order; junction bases with no gene match: 4. The CDR3 length is 14 residues. The germline V gene has CDR1 LGHDT and CDR2 YNNKEL (reference sequence). cDNA came from approximately 0.5 to 1 ug RNA primed by random hexamers. TCRdb itself ran the immunoSEQ multiplex PCR reads through MiXCR, one entry per CDR3 protein. The top ten hold 0.093% of the sample, which has about 180,000 distinct CDR3 sequences, almost 96% seen once. V is TRBV3-1 and J is TRBJ2-3; 7 bases agree with TRBD2. This receptor was taken from a human donor with multiple sclerosis. The sequencing input was CD4+ T cells from PBMCs. CDR3 nucleotide sequence: TGTGCCAGCAGCCTCAGCGGGAAAACAGATACGCAGTATTTT. It specifies CASSLSGKTDTQYF.